This T cell receptor beta chain was found in a study of regulatory T cells in long-lasting Graves disease. As for time point: newly diagnosed GD, antithyroid drugs for less than 3 months. The TCR library was made from RNA extracted from PBMCs. This clonotype turned up a few times. The CDR3 is 14 residues long. Per germline, CDR1 SGHKS and CDR2 YYEKEE (reference sequence). V shed 2 bases and J 5 bases; nucleotides not matched to a gene: 6. Library construction for TCR beta used iRepertoire HTBI primers and Arm-PCR of CDR3 regions. MiXCR was run by TCRdb on the multiplex PCR reads, yielding one entry per CDR3 protein. The table records roughly 500,000 distinct CDR3 sequences, around 12% of them present only once. This same sample was also part of a study on T cells in Graves' hyperthyroidism and ophthalmopathy. From that study: Not enrolled were patients with uncontrolled infection, other autoimmune disease, pregnancy or lactation.

The receptor comes from a woman in her 30s with Graves disease. This sequence joins TRBV5-5 and TRBJ1-2, with 7 bases identical to TRBD1. Sequencing was performed on peripheral blood mononuclear cells (PBMCs), taken at new diagnosis, from a patient treated with antithyroid drugs. The CDR3 region has the DNA TGTGCCAGCAGCTTTGCCAGGGGGAGTTATGGCTACACCTTC. This gives the protein CASSFARGSYGYTF.